What follows describes a single T cell receptor beta chain. This entry belongs to a study of blood T cell repertoires in COVID-19. Study in general: The United States, Italy and Spain were the sources of the acute and convalescent COVID-19 samples. In each case, the material was cDNA or gDNA derived from T cells, B-cell-depleted T cells, or PBMCs.

This CDR3 has 12 residues. V lost 3 bases and J lost 6, with 6 bases in between. Germline values: CDR1 SGHRS, CDR2 YFSETQ. The authors' processing: Estimation of nucleated cell counts was performed using reference gene primer amplification. Clones were sequenced by immunoSEQ multiplex PCR, and TCRdb holds only the in-frame ones, with some missing. V and J calls plus clone size are reproduced from that table; the DNA served to infer D and trimming. The sample lists 53,000 or so clones; 60% to 85% were seen once. The source of this sequence is a human donor with active or convalescent COVID-19. The donor label of this sample is uncertain. The chain carries TRBV5-1 and TRBJ2-2; maybe TRBD1 (6 bases). The sequencing input was peripheral blood. CDR3 protein: CASSWGPGELFF. CDR3 nucleotides: TGCGCCAGCAGCTGGGGGCCCGGGGAGCTGTTTTTT.